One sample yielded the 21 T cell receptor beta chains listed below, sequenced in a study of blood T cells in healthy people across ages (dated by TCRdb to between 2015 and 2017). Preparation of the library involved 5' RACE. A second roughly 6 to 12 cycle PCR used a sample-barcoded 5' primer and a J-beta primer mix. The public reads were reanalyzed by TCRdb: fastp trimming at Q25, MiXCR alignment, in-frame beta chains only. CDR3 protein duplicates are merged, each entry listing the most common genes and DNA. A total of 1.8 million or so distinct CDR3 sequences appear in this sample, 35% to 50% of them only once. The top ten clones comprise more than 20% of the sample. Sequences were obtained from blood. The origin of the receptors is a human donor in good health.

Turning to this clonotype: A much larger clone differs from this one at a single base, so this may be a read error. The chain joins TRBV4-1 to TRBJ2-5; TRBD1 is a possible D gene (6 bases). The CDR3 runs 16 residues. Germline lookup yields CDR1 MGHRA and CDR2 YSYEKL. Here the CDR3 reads CSSSQGTTGFGETQYF. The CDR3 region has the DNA TGCTCCAGCAGCCAAGGGACCACAGGGTTCGGCGAGACCCAGTACTTC.

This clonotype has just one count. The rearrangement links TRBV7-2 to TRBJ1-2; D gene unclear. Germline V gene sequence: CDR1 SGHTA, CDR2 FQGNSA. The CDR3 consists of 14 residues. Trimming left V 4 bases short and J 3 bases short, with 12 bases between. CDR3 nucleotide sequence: TGTGCCAGCAGCTCCGGACCTGAGTACTATGGCTACACCTTC. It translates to CASSSGPEYYGYTF. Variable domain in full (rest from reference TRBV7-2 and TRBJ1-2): GAGVSQSPSNKVTEKGKDVELRCDPISGHTALYWYRQSLGQGLEFLIYFQGNSAPDKSGLPSDRFSAERTGGSVSTLTIQRTQQEDSAVYLCASSSGPEYYGYTFGSGTRLTVV.

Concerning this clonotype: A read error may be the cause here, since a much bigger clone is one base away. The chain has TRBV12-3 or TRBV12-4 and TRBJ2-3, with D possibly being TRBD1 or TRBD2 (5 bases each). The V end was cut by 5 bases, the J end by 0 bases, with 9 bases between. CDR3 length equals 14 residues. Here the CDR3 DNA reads TGTGCCAGCAGTCGGGGCTTTAGCACAGATACGCAGTATTTT. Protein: CASSRGFSTDTQYF.

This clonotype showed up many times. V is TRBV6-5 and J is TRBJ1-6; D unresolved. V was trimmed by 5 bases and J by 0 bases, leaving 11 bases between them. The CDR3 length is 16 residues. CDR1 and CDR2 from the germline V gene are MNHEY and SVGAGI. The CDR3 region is CASSPELYSYNSPLHF. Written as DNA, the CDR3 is TGTGCCAGCAGTCCAGAGCTGTACTCCTATAATTCACCCCTCCACTTT.

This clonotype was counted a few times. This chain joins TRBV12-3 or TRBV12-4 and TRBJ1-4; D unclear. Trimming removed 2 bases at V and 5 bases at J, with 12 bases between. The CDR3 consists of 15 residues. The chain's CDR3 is CASSLQSRENEKLFF. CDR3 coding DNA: TGTGCCAGCAGTTTACAGTCCCGGGAGAATGAAAAACTGTTTTTT.

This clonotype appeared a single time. The chain's CDR3 is CASSYFSSGANVLTF. The CDR3 DNA is TGTGCCAGCAGTTATTTTAGCTCTGGGGCCAACGTCCTGACTTTC. The chain has TRBV7-9 and TRBJ2-6; no firm D call. The CDR3 contains 15 residues. Germline V gene data show CDR1 as SEHNR and CDR2 as FQNEAQ (reference sequence). Trimming pared 6 bases from V and 0 bases from J, leaving 9 bases between.

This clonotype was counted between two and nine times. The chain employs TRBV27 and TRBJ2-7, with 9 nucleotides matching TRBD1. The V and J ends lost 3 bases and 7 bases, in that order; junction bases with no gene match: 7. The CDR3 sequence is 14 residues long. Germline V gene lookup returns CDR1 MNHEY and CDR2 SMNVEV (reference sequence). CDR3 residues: CASSFRDRVGEQYF. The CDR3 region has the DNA TGTGCCAGCAGTTTCCGGGACAGGGTGGGTGAGCAGTACTTC.

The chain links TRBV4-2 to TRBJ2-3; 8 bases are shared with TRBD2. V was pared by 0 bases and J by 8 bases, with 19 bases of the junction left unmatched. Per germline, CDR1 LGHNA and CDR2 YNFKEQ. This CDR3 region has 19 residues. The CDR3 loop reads CASSQEVLLAGPGASTQYF. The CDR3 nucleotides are TGTGCCAGCAGCCAAGAGGTTCTCCTAGCGGGCCCAGGGGCCAGTACGCAGTATTTT.

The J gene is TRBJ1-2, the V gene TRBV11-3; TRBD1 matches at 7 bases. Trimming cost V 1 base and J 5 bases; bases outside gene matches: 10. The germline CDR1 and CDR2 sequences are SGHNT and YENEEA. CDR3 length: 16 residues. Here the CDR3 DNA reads TGTGCCAGCAGCTTAGGTGGAAACAGGGGAAGATATGGCTACACCTTC. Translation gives CASSLGGNRGRYGYTF.

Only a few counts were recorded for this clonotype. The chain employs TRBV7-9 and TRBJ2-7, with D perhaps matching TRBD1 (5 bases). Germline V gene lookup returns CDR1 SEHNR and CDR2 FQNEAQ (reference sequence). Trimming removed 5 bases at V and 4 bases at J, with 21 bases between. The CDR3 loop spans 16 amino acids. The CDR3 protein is CASSLPYRGRGYEQYF. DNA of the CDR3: TGTGCCAGCAGCCTACCCTATAGGGGAAGGGGTTACGAGCAGTACTTC.

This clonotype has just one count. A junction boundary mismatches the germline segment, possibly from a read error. The chain's CDR3 is CTSSLRSASTDTQYF. For the CDR3, the DNA is TGTACCAGCAGCCTCCGATCAGCTAGCACAGATACGCAGTATTTT. The V gene is TRBV14, the J gene TRBJ2-3; no reliable D call. Germline CDR1 reads SGHDN; CDR2 reads FVKESK. CDR3 length: 15 amino acids.

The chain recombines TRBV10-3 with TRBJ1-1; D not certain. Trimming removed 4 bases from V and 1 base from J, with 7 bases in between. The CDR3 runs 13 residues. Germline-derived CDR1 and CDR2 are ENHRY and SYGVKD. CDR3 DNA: TGTGCCATCAGTGTCCAGCAGAACACTGAAGCTTTCTTT. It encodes CAISVQQNTEAFF.

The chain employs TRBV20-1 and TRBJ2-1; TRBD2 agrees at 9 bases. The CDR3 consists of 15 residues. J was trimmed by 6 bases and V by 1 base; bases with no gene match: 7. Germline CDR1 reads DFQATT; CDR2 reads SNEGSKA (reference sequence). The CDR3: CSARGLAGEVNEQFF. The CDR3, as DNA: TGCAGTGCTAGAGGCTTAGCGGGGGAGGTCAATGAGCAGTTCTTC.

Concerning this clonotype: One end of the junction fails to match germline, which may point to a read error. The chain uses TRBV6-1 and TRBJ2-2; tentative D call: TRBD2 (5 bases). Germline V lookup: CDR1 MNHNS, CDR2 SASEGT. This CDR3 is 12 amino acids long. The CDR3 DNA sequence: TGTGCCAGCCCCCAGGAGGCCGGGGAGCGGTTTTTT. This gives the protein CASPQEAGERFF.

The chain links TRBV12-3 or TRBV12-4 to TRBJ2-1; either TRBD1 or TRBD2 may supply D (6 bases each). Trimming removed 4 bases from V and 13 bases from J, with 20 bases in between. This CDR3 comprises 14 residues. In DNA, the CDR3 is TGTGCCAGCAGTTCAAACAGGGAGGCAGAGACCCAGTTCTTC. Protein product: CASSSNREAETQFF.

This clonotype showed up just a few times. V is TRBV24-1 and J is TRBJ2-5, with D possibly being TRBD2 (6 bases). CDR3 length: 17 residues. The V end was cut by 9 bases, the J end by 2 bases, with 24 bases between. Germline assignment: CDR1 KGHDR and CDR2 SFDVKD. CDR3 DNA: TGTGCCACCGGCGGTACACAAGAAGAACGGGGGCAAGAGACCCAGTACTTC. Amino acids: CATGGTQEERGQETQYF.

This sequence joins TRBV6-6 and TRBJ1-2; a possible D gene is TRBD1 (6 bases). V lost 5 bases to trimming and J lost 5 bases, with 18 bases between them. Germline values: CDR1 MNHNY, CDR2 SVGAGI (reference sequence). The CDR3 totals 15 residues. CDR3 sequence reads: CASSPVGDTVYGYTF. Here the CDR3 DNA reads TGTGCCAGCAGTCCCGTTGGGGACACCGTTTATGGCTACACCTTC.

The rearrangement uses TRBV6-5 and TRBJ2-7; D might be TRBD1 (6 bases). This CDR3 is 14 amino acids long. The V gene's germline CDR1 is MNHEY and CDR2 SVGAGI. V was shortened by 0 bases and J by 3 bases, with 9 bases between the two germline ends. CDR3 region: CASSYSQGLYEQYF. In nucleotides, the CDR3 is TGTGCCAGCAGTTACTCACAGGGTCTCTACGAGCAGTACTTC.

CDR3 amino acids: CASSDTPSGGGFDGYTF. In nucleotides, the CDR3 is TGTGCCAGCAGTGACACCCCCTCAGGGGGTGGATTTGATGGCTACACCTTC. This chain connects TRBV25-1 to TRBJ1-2; 7 positions match TRBD1. Germline V lookup: CDR1 MGHDK, CDR2 SYGVNS. Unmatched junction bases numbered 16, after V lost 3 bases and J lost 6 bases. CDR3 length: 17 residues.

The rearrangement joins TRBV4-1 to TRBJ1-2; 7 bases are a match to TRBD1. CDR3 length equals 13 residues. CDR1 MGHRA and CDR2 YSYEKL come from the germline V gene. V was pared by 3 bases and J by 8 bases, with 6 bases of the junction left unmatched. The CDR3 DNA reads TGCGCCAGCAGCCAGCCAGGGGGTGGAGGCTACACCTTC. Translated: CASSQPGGGGYTF.

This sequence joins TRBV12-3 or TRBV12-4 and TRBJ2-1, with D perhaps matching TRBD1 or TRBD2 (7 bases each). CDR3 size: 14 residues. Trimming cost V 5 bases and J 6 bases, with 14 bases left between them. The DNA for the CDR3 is TGTGCCAGCAGTCCAGGGGGGGGGACCAATGAGCAGTTCTTC. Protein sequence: CASSPGGGTNEQFF.